Described below is a single T cell receptor beta chain sequence and its context. The sample belongs to a study of blood T cells in healthy people across ages. Together with a sample-barcoded 5' primer, a J-beta primer mix was included in a second PCR lasting roughly 6 to 12 cycles. Each CDR3 protein is one row after TCRdb ran MiXCR on the 5' RACE reads. Seen here are about 830,000 distinct CDR3 sequences, 62% observed once, and the top ten hold roughly 25%. V was clipped by 5 bases and J by 5 bases, with 20 bases between them. The CDR3 contains 15 residues. Germline-derived CDR1 and CDR2 are SGHRS and YFSETQ. Per sample, no less than 5.5 micrograms of total RNA were extracted.

This receptor was taken from a man aged 25-45 years in good health. The specimen sequenced was blood. The V and J genes are TRBV5-1 and TRBJ2-7, with D possibly being TRBD1 or TRBD2 (5 bases each). The CDR3 region is CASRPWGTPLDEQYF. For the CDR3, the DNA is TGCGCCAGCAGACCTTGGGGGACCCCGTTGGACGAGCAGTACTTC.